One and the same sample provided the 31 T cell receptor beta chains below, sequenced in a study of control samples from healthy donors and cancer patients. Sequencing was performed with immunoSEQ multiplex PCR; in TCRdb, only in-frame clones are kept and a portion is missing. The table lists 70,000 to 80,000 clones, 70% to 90% of them singletons. Material for sequencing was PBMCs. The source of these receptors is a woman aged 60-75 years with head and neck cancer.

The chain joins TRBV3-1 (or the pseudogene TRBV3-2) to TRBJ2-7; TRBD2 agrees at 9 bases. CDR1 and CDR2 from the germline V gene are LGHDT and YNNKEL (reference sequence). Trimming cost V 5 bases and J 4 bases; bases outside gene matches: 6. The CDR3 sequence is 14 residues long. The CDR3 reads CASSYRLAEYEQYF. CDR3 nucleotide sequence: TGTGCCAGCAGCTACAGACTAGCGGAATACGAGCAGTACTTC.

As for this clone: This sample includes further DNA sequences coding for the same CDR3. The gene calls are TRBV3-1 (or the pseudogene TRBV3-2) and TRBJ2-7; D is unresolved. The CDR3 length is 13 residues. The V gene lost 1 base and the J gene lost 6 bases, with 10 bases spanning the gap. From germline, CDR1 is LGHDT and CDR2 YNNKEL (reference sequence). CDR3 amino acids: CASSQVRRSEQYF. CDR3 in DNA: TGTGCCAGCAGCCAAGTTAGGCGATCCGAGCAGTACTTC.

This chain joins TRBV5-1 and TRBJ2-3, with 9 bases aligning to TRBD1. V trimming: 3 bases; J trimming: 2 bases; junction bases outside the gene matches: 7. Germline CDR1 and CDR2: SGHRS and YFSETQ. The CDR3 runs to 16 residues. The CDR3 is CASSWAGTGHTDTQYF. The CDR3 DNA is TGCGCCAGCAGCTGGGCCGGGACAGGGCACACAGATACGCAGTATTTT.

The J gene is TRBJ1-4, the V gene TRBV11-2, with D perhaps matching TRBD1 (5 bases). Germline V gene sequence: CDR1 SGHAT, CDR2 FQNNGV. The length of the CDR3 is 14 residues. V lost 7 bases, J lost 1 base, and 10 bases lay in between. CDR3 loop: CASTQGVTNEKLFF. CDR3 in DNA: TGTGCCAGCACCCAGGGTGTAACTAATGAAAAACTGTTTTTT.

This clone was seen a few times. The rearrangement uses TRBV30 and TRBJ1-6; maybe TRBD1 (5 bases). The CDR3 is 14 residues long. In germline, CDR1 is GTSNPN, CDR2 SVGIG (reference sequence). Trimming removed 0 bases at V and 5 bases at J, with 8 bases between. CDR3: CAWSVTVDNSPLHF. In nucleotides, the CDR3 is TGTGCCTGGAGTGTGACAGTAGATAATTCACCCCTCCACTTT.

The chain couples TRBV7-2 to TRBJ2-4; a weak D match, TRBD1 (5 bases). Trimming removed 1 base at V and 7 bases at J, with 17 bases between. The CDR3 contains 16 residues. CDR1 SGHTA and CDR2 FQGNSA come from the germline V gene. The CDR3 here is CASSLVYSAGWNIQYF. CDR3 sequence (DNA): TGTGCCAGCAGCTTAGTTTATTCGGCAGGGTGGAACATTCAGTACTTC.

The chain is built from TRBV20-1 and TRBJ2-3, with D hard to call. Trimming took off 0 bases at V and 7 bases at J, with 5 bases between the two ends. CDR3 length: 11 amino acids. The germline V gene encodes CDR1 DFQATT and CDR2 SNEGSKA (reference sequence). CDR3 in amino acids: CSARDSNTQYF. In nucleotides, the CDR3 is TGCAGTGCTAGAGATAGCAATACGCAGTATTTT.

V and J are TRBV5-5 and TRBJ2-7; D is unclear. V was cut by 0 bases and J by 0 bases, with 7 bases left in between. The CDR3 has 14 residues. Germline V lookup: CDR1 SGHKS, CDR2 YYEKEE (reference sequence). The CDR3, as DNA: TGTGCCAGCAGCTTGGACACAGTCTCCTACGAGCAGTACTTC. This codes for CASSLDTVSYEQYF.

Only one count was recorded for this clone. V is TRBV3-1 (or the pseudogene TRBV3-2) and J is TRBJ2-1, with TRBD2 matching 8 bases. Germline V gene lookup returns CDR1 LGHDT and CDR2 YNNKEL (reference sequence). This CDR3 spans 16 amino acids. V lost 2 bases and J lost 9; bases outside the gene matches: 12. The CDR3 here is CASSQKTSGSAGEQFF. For the CDR3, the DNA is TGTGCCAGCAGCCAAAAAACTAGCGGAAGTGCTGGTGAGCAGTTCTTC.

This clone was found once. The V gene is TRBV7-2, the J gene TRBJ2-3; TRBD1 might be the D (6 bases). Germline V gene lookup returns CDR1 SGHTA and CDR2 FQGNSA. Deletions cut 2 bases from V and 0 bases from J, with 9 bases between. The CDR3 contains 15 residues. Here the CDR3 reads CASSLRTASTDTQYF. In DNA, the CDR3 is TGTGCCAGCAGCTTACGGACAGCTAGCACAGATACGCAGTATTTT. Using reference TRBV7-2 and TRBJ2-3 for the parts outside the CDR3, the full variable domain is GAGVSQSPSNKVTEKGKDVELRCDPISGHTALYWYRQSLGQGLEFLIYFQGNSAPDKSGLPSDRFSAERTGGSVSTLTIQRTQQEDSAVYLCASSLRTASTDTQYFGPGTRLTVL.

V gene TRBV2 combines with J gene TRBJ2-1; D is unresolved. Germline CDR1 SNHLY, CDR2 FYNNEI. This CDR3 contains 16 residues. V was shortened by 2 bases and J by 2 bases, with 13 bases between the two germline ends. Here the CDR3 DNA reads TGTGCCAGCAGTGAATGGGGTCTAGAAACCTACAATGAGCAGTTCTTC. Encoded protein: CASSEWGLETYNEQFF.

The chain employs TRBV5-1 and TRBJ2-3, with 11 bases fitting TRBD2. Germline lookup yields CDR1 SGHRS and CDR2 YFSETQ. This CDR3 is 19 amino acids long. V gave up 4 bases and J gave up 2 bases; unmatched junction bases: 15. The CDR3 reads CASSPATLAGGGVTDTQYF. The CDR3 nucleotides read TGCGCCAGCAGCCCCGCGACGCTAGCGGGAGGAGGGGTCACAGATACGCAGTATTTT.

Points on this clone: Since no conserved phenylalanine or tryptophan closes the CDR3, a read error is the likely cause. It is unclear where the CDR3 begins or ends on the DNA, so no DNA is shown, and the CDR3 is as TCRdb lists it. The chain links TRBV27 to TRBJ2-3; the table's D call TRBD2 went unverified against the DNA. Germline V gives CDR1 MNHEY, CDR2 SMNVEV (reference sequence). Inclusive of both ends, the CDR3 amounts to 11 amino acids. CDR3 sequence reads: CASPTSGRALR.

The J gene is TRBJ2-1, the V gene TRBV19; 10 bases are shared with TRBD2. The germline V gene encodes CDR1 LNHDA and CDR2 SQIVND (reference sequence). The junction had 7 bases not matched to a gene; V was cut back by 4 bases and J by 7 bases. The CDR3 contains 15 residues. As DNA, the CDR3 is TGTGCCAGTAGTACTTCGTCTAGCGGGAGAAATGAGCAGTTCTTC. This codes for CASSTSSSGRNEQFF.

The chain carries TRBV6-5 and TRBJ2-7, with 8 bases that match TRBD2. V was clipped by 0 bases and J by 4 bases; unmatched bases: 5. The length of the CDR3 is 15 residues. Germline V CDR1 and CDR2: MNHEY, SVGAGI. CDR3 amino acids: CASSYSTSGQYEQYF. The CDR3 DNA follows: TGTGCCAGCAGTTACTCTACTAGCGGACAATACGAGCAGTACTTC.

V and J are TRBV28 and TRBJ2-5; D uncertain. This CDR3 region has 15 residues. The V gene lost 2 bases and the J gene lost 11 bases, with 21 bases spanning the gap. Germline V gene sequence: CDR1 MDHEN, CDR2 SYDVKM. For the CDR3, the DNA is TGTGCCAGCAGTTTACTTTACCAGGACCGCCGTTCTCAGTACTTC. Translating gives CASSLLYQDRRSQYF.

The chain couples TRBV19 to TRBJ2-1, with TRBD1 matching over 7 bases. Germline V CDR1 and CDR2: LNHDA, SQIVND (reference sequence). The CDR3 spans 15 residues. The junction had 5 bases not matched to a gene; V was cut back by 6 bases and J by 0 bases. CDR3: CASSHRDSSYNEQFF. DNA of the CDR3: TGTGCCAGTAGCCACCGGGACAGCTCCTACAATGAGCAGTTCTTC.

The rearrangement uses TRBV10-3 and TRBJ2-7, with 7 bases fitting TRBD1. Unmatched junction bases numbered 9, after V lost 6 bases and J lost 1 base. Germline CDR1 and CDR2: ENHRY and SYGVKD. The CDR3 contains 15 residues. The CDR3 DNA reads TGTGCCATCAGCGGACAGGTTTTTTCGTCCTACGAGCAGTACTTC. It specifies CAISGQVFSSYEQYF.

Regarding this clone: Additional DNA sequences in this sample encode the identical CDR3. The genes are TRBV10-3 and TRBJ2-3, with 8 bases lining up with TRBD1. V gave up 0 bases and J gave up 3 bases; unmatched junction bases: 2. The CDR3 spans 15 residues. CDR1 is ENHRY and CDR2 is SYGVKD in the germline V gene. The CDR3 here is CAISESGQGTDTQYF. CDR3 in DNA: TGTGCCATCAGTGAGTCTGGACAGGGAACAGATACGCAGTATTTT.

This clone was found once. The V gene is TRBV18, the J gene TRBJ2-5; TRBD1 might be the D (6 bases). Germline CDR1 reads KGHSH; CDR2 reads LQKENI. This CDR3 spans 13 amino acids. The V and J ends lost 3 bases and 2 bases respectively, with 7 bases between them. The CDR3 bases are TGTGCCAGCTCACCTACAGGGCAAGAGACCCAGTACTTC. Translating gives CASSPTGQETQYF. Supplemented by reference TRBV18 and TRBJ2-5, the full variable domain reads NAGVMQNPRHLVRRRGQEARLRCSPMKGHSHVYWYRQLPEEGLKFMVYLQKENIIDESGMPKERFSAEFPKEGPSILRIQQVVRGDSAAYFCASSPTGQETQYFGPGTRLLVL.

In regard to this clone: One end of the junction fails to match germline, which may point to a read error. This chain joins TRBV20-1 and TRBJ1-2; D remains ambiguous. The CDR3 is made up of 11 amino acids. Germline loops: CDR1 DFQATT, CDR2 SNEGSKA (reference sequence). This chain's CDR3 is CRATGSIGYTF. DNA of the CDR3: TGCAGAGCTACGGGGTCTATTGGCTACACCTTC.

The chain carries TRBV5-6 and TRBJ2-7, with 12 positions matching TRBD2. Germline-derived CDR1 and CDR2 are SGHDT and YYEEEE. The CDR3 spans 15 residues. V shed 2 bases, J shed 3 bases, and the junction held 3 bases outside the gene matches. The CDR3 spells CASSLGLAGHYEQYF. DNA for the CDR3: TGTGCCAGCAGCTTAGGACTAGCGGGACACTACGAGCAGTACTTC.

The CDR3 region is CASSIRGSGELFF. The CDR3 DNA reads TGTGCCAGTAGTATCCGGGGATCCGGGGAGCTGTTTTTT. V and J are TRBV19 and TRBJ2-2, with D maybe TRBD2 (5 bases). V was trimmed by 3 bases and J by 6 bases, leaving 8 bases between them. The CDR3 length is 13 residues. The germline gives CDR1 LNHDA, CDR2 SQIVND (reference sequence).

This clone was seen more than once but under ten times. V and J are TRBV9 and TRBJ1-2; D remains unclear. Trimming removed 0 bases at V and 3 bases at J, with 6 bases between. The CDR3 contains 13 residues. Germline V CDR1 and CDR2: SGDLS, YYNGEE. CDR3 DNA sequence: TGTGCCAGCAGCGTAGGGATGGACTATGGCTACACCTTC. This gives the protein CASSVGMDYGYTF.

This clone has more than one count but fewer than ten. The chain employs TRBV5-4 and TRBJ2-3; tentatively, D is TRBD2 (5 bases). V was trimmed by 5 bases and J by 2 bases, leaving 12 bases between them. This CDR3 is built from 14 residues. From germline, CDR1 is SGHNT and CDR2 YYREEE (reference sequence). This CDR3 is CASRGGGFTDTQYF. In nucleotides, the CDR3 is TGTGCCAGCAGGGGCGGCGGGTTCACAGATACGCAGTATTTT. Filled out from reference TRBV5-4 and TRBJ2-3, the complete variable domain reads ETGVTQSPTHLIKTRGQQVTLRCSSQSGHNTVSWYQQALGQGPQFIFQYYREEENGRGNFPPRFSGLQFPNYSSELNVNALELDDSALYLCASRGGGFTDTQYFGPGTRLTVL.

This clone was counted between two and nine times. The identical CDR3 is also encoded by other nucleotide sequences in the sample. This chain links TRBV27 with TRBJ1-5; a weak D match, TRBD1 (5 bases). The germline CDR1 and CDR2 sequences are MNHEY and SMNVEV (reference sequence). The V end was cut by 6 bases, the J end by 4 bases, with 10 bases between. The CDR3 has 13 amino acids. CDR3 protein: CASRRTSNQPQHF. The CDR3 bases are TGTGCCAGCAGAAGGACAAGTAATCAGCCCCAGCATTTT.

This clone was counted a single time. The chain employs TRBV3-1 (or the pseudogene TRBV3-2) and TRBJ1-6; the D is unclear. V lost 1 base, J lost 13 bases, and 14 bases lay in between. The CDR3 totals 14 residues. Germline V gene sequence: CDR1 LGHDT, CDR2 YNNKEL (reference sequence). CDR3 bases: TGTGCCAGCAGCCAAGGGGATGGGGTTTCGCCCCTCCACTTT. Its translation: CASSQGDGVSPLHF.

V gene TRBV25-1 combines with J gene TRBJ1-1; no clear D gene. Germline V gives CDR1 MGHDK, CDR2 SYGVNS. This CDR3 is 11 amino acids long. V lost 4 bases and J lost 5, with 5 bases in between. This chain's CDR3 is CASSARTEAFF. The CDR3 DNA sequence: TGTGCCAGCAGTGCGAGGACTGAAGCTTTCTTT.

V gene TRBV9 combines with J gene TRBJ2-7; D might be TRBD1 or TRBD2, each matching 7 bases. Germline CDR1 and CDR2: SGDLS and YYNGEE. V was pared by 4 bases and J by 0 bases, with 17 bases between. The CDR3 runs to 16 residues. Here the CDR3 DNA reads TGTGCCAGCAGCACCCTACAGGGGAGGGACTCCTACGAGCAGTACTTC. Amino acid sequence: CASSTLQGRDSYEQYF.

This clone has a single count. The rearrangement uses TRBV11-2 and TRBJ2-2; 7 nucleotides align to TRBD2. V gave up 5 bases and J gave up 2 bases; unmatched junction bases: 11. From germline, CDR1 is SGHAT and CDR2 FQNNGV. The length of the CDR3 is 17 residues. CDR3 amino acids: CASSPLGLAVNTGELFF. CDR3 DNA sequence: TGTGCCAGCAGCCCCCTGGGGCTAGCGGTTAACACCGGGGAGCTGTTTTTT.

V gene TRBV29-1 combines with J gene TRBJ1-5; tentatively, D is TRBD1 (5 bases). Germline loops: CDR1 SQVTM, CDR2 ANQGSEA. The CDR3 spans 12 residues. Trimming stripped 5 bases from V and 4 bases from J, with 9 bases between. The CDR3 nucleotides read TGCAGCGTTCGGGGGGGTAATCAGCCCCAGCATTTT. This encodes CSVRGGNQPQHF.